This T cell receptor beta chain stems from a study of blood T cell repertoires in COVID-19. Whole-study context: The origin of the acute and convalescent COVID-19 samples was the United States, Italy and Spain. T cells, B-cell-depleted T cells, or PBMCs provided the cDNA or gDNA that served as material.

Per the authors' pipeline: Reference gene primer amplification gave nucleated cell count estimates. Clones were sequenced by immunoSEQ multiplex PCR, and TCRdb holds only the in-frame ones, with some missing. That table furnishes V, J and clone size, whereas the DNA furnished D and trimming. Of 140,000 or so clones in the sample, over 70% are singletons; the top ten hold roughly two fifths. There are 15 residues in the CDR3. The germline CDR1 and CDR2 sequences are LNHDA and SQIVND (reference sequence). The ends were cut back, 7 bases at V and 1 base at J, with 13 bases in the middle. The J gene is TRBJ2-2, the V gene TRBV19; D ambiguous. This sequence originates from a middle-aged man who had recovered from COVID-19. Sample: peripheral blood. In DNA form, the CDR3 reads TGTGCCAGTAACATCCAGGATCGGAACACCGGGGAGCTGTTTTTT. It yields the protein CASNIQDRNTGELFF.